A single sample is the source of the 17 T cell receptor beta chains below, sequenced in a study of shared clonotypes between healthy human individuals. The assay was immunoSEQ multiplex PCR, and TCRdb's table has in-frame clones only and misses some. Of about 1.5 million clones listed, roughly 96% are singletons. Sequencing used naive CD4+ T cells sorted from blood. Subset meaning: CD45RA+ positively selected. All receptors come from a man aged 30 to 39 in good health.

The chain uses TRBV7-8 and TRBJ1-2; D gene unclear. Germline CDR1 SGHVS, CDR2 FQNEAQ. The V end lost 9 bases, the J end lost 4 bases, and 15 bases lay between the germline ends. The CDR3 covers 13 residues. The CDR3 spells CASSGRQGYGYTF. In nucleotides, the CDR3 is TGTGCCAGTTCCGGTCGGCAAGGCTATGGCTACACCTTC.

The rearrangement links TRBV18 to TRBJ2-3; possible D gene TRBD1, 6 bases. Trimming removed 3 bases at V and 3 bases at J, with 10 bases between. The CDR3 runs to 14 residues. Per the germline V gene, CDR1 is KGHSH and CDR2 is LQKENI. The CDR3 sequence: CASSPGDTTDTQYF. DNA for the CDR3: TGTGCCAGCTCACCGGGGGACACTACAGATACGCAGTATTTT. The whole variable domain, remainder taken from reference TRBV18 and TRBJ2-3, is NAGVMQNPRHLVRRRGQEARLRCSPMKGHSHVYWYRQLPEEGLKFMVYLQKENIIDESGMPKERFSAEFPKEGPSILRIQQVVRGDSAAYFCASSPGDTTDTQYFGPGTRLTVL.

V and J are TRBV29-1 and TRBJ1-4; D remains unclear. Per the germline V gene, CDR1 is SQVTM and CDR2 is ANQGSEA. V shed 6 bases and J shed 7 bases, with 15 bases lying between them. There are 13 residues in the CDR3. CDR3: CSVRPSSAEKLFF. CDR3 nucleotide sequence: TGCAGCGTAAGACCGTCGAGCGCTGAAAAACTGTTTTTT.

V gene TRBV10-1 combines with J gene TRBJ2-3; D gene unclear. V was cut by 4 bases and J by 2 bases, with 7 bases left in between. CDR1 is WNHNN, CDR2 SYGVQD, per germline (reference sequence). The CDR3 is 13 amino acids. The CDR3 sequence: CASSAGTTDTQYF. CDR3 sequence (DNA): TGCGCCAGCAGTGCTGGAACCACAGATACGCAGTATTTT.

The chain couples TRBV19 to TRBJ2-6, with a tentative D call TRBD2 (7 bases). Trimming removed 3 bases at V and 1 base at J, with 19 bases between. The CDR3 extends over 19 amino acids. Germline values: CDR1 LNHDA, CDR2 SQIVND (reference sequence). This CDR3 is CASSILGGRGISGANVLTF. CDR3 in DNA: TGTGCCAGTAGTATTCTCGGGGGGCGCGGCATTTCTGGGGCCAACGTCCTGACTTTC. Full variable domain (remainder filled in from reference TRBV19 and TRBJ2-6): DGGITQSPKYLFRKEGQNVTLSCEQNLNHDAMYWYRQDPGQGLRLIYYSQIVNDFQKGDIAEGYSVSREKKESFPLTVTSAQKNPTAFYLCASSILGGRGISGANVLTFGAGSRLTVL.

CDR3 amino acids: CASSLSQGTNYGYTF. The CDR3 coding sequence is TGCGCCAGCAGCTTGTCACAGGGAACCAACTATGGCTACACCTTC. The rearrangement links TRBV5-1 to TRBJ1-2; tentatively, D is TRBD1 (6 bases). The CDR3 extends over 15 amino acids. In germline, CDR1 is SGHRS, CDR2 YFSETQ. V was trimmed by 1 base and J by 2 bases, leaving 12 bases between them.

This chain uses TRBV11-2 with TRBJ2-5, with D perhaps matching TRBD2 (6 bases). The CDR3 has 14 amino acids. Germline CDR1 reads SGHAT; CDR2 reads FQNNGV. V gave up 1 base and J gave up 1 base, with 7 bases separating them. The CDR3 sequence is CASSLVLAQETQYF. Written as DNA, the CDR3 is TGTGCCAGCAGCTTAGTACTAGCCCAAGAGACCCAGTACTTC.

V usage is TRBV19 and J usage is TRBJ1-2; 7 nucleotides agree with TRBD1. Germline CDR1 reads LNHDA; CDR2 reads SQIVND (reference sequence). V shed 6 bases and J 0 bases; nucleotides not matched to a gene: 7. This CDR3 is built from 15 residues. The CDR3 bases are TGTGCCAGTAGCCCTGGACAGGAAGCTAACTATGGCTACACCTTC. This sequence encodes CASSPGQEANYGYTF.

The chain links TRBV10-2 to TRBJ2-5; no clear D gene. Germline V gives CDR1 WSHSY, CDR2 SAAADI. This CDR3 region has 17 residues. Trimming removed 7 bases at V and 3 bases at J, with 24 bases between. The CDR3 loop reads CASTTDSLKGDKETQYF. CDR3 sequence (DNA): TGCGCCAGCACCACCGACTCGCTCAAAGGCGACAAAGAGACCCAGTACTTC.

This clone was seen a single time. V gene TRBV27 combines with J gene TRBJ2-3; maybe TRBD2 (6 bases). Germline assignment: CDR1 MNHEY and CDR2 SMNVEV (reference sequence). The CDR3 has 15 residues. V lost 6 bases to trimming and J lost 5 bases, with 18 bases between them. As DNA, the CDR3 is TGTGCCAGCAGGAGTCCGGGAGACCCACAAGATACGCAGTATTTT. Its protein is CASRSPGDPQDTQYF.

This chain uses TRBV7-9 with TRBJ2-6, with 7 bases identical to TRBD1. With 3 bases clipped from V and 0 bases from J, the junction kept 5 bases outside the gene matches. The CDR3 runs 17 residues. Germline loops: CDR1 SEHNR, CDR2 FQNEAQ (reference sequence). The chain's CDR3 is CASSLGTAFSGANVLTF. The CDR3 coding sequence is TGTGCCAGCAGCTTGGGGACAGCCTTCTCTGGGGCCAACGTCCTGACTTTC.

The gene calls are TRBV29-1 and TRBJ2-7; 7 bases map to TRBD1. The CDR3 is 13 amino acids. J gave up 7 bases and V 4 bases, and 10 bases lay outside the gene matches. Per the germline V gene, CDR1 is SQVTM and CDR2 is ANQGSEA. The CDR3 region has the DNA TGCAGCGTTGTGTCAGGGGGTCTTCGGGAGCAGTACTTC. Residues: CSVVSGGLREQYF.

A few counts support this clone. The chain has TRBV27 and TRBJ2-7; a weak D match, TRBD1 (5 bases). The CDR3 sequence is 12 residues long. Germline values: CDR1 MNHEY, CDR2 SMNVEV (reference sequence). Between the trimmed V and J ends, which lost 2 bases and 6 bases, there was a span of 8 bases. CDR3 protein: CASSLRGVEQYF. As DNA, the CDR3 is TGTGCCAGCAGTTTAAGGGGCGTCGAGCAGTACTTC.

The chain carries TRBV6-1 and TRBJ2-5; D gene uncertain. The V gene's germline CDR1 is MNHNS and CDR2 SASEGT. This CDR3 is 13 amino acids long. Deletions cut 5 bases from V and 2 bases from J, with 9 bases between. Here the CDR3 DNA reads TGTGCCAGCAGTCGGGCAGAACAAGAGACCCAGTACTTC. Protein product: CASSRAEQETQYF.

Concerning this clone itself: Other DNA sequences of this sample code for an identical CDR3. The rearrangement uses TRBV5-1 and TRBJ2-3; 16 nucleotides match TRBD2. The CDR3 sequence is 17 residues long. Germline assignment: CDR1 SGHRS and CDR2 YFSETQ. J lost 5 bases, V lost 4 bases, and 7 bases had no gene match. The CDR3 region has the DNA TGCGCCAGCAGCCCCGGGACTAGCGGGAGGGCCATAGATACGCAGTATTTT. Protein: CASSPGTSGRAIDTQYF.

The chain joins TRBV7-2 to TRBJ2-2; no clear D. The CDR3 contains 11 residues. V was shortened by 3 bases and J by 7 bases, with 3 bases between the two germline ends. Germline lookup yields CDR1 SGHTA and CDR2 FQGNSA. CDR3: CASSFYGELFF. In DNA, the CDR3 is TGTGCCAGCAGCTTTTACGGGGAGCTGTTTTTT.

V is TRBV27 and J is TRBJ2-5, with 9 bases that match TRBD2. The CDR3 has 18 amino acids. CDR1 is MNHEY and CDR2 is SMNVEV in the germline V gene (reference sequence). The ends lost 5 bases at V and 5 bases at J; junction bases unmatched: 18. The CDR3 loop is CASSPTLAGPRRGETQYF. The CDR3 nucleotides are TGTGCCAGCAGTCCGACTCTAGCGGGACCCCGCCGAGGGGAGACCCAGTACTTC.